The 3 T cell receptor beta chains given below trace back to one sample, sequenced in a study of CD8 T cells in Susac syndrome. Reverse transcription used roughly 0.45 to 1 ug RNA and random hexamers. TCRdb reprocessed the immunoSEQ multiplex PCR reads with MiXCR, giving one entry per CDR3 protein. Of some 130,000 distinct CDR3 sequences in the sample, 90% to 95% were seen once. The source material was CD4+ T cells from PBMCs. Receptors originate from a human donor in good health.

The CDR3 DNA reads as TGTGCCAGCAGCCCGGACATCTTCAATGAGCAGTTCTTC. Protein: CASSPDIFNEQFF. The rearrangement joins TRBV7-7 to TRBJ2-1; maybe TRBD1 (5 bases). The CDR3 loop spans 13 amino acids. CDR1 and CDR2 (germline): SSHAT, FNYEAQ (reference sequence). With 5 bases removed from V and 6 bases from J, the gap between germline ends came to 11 bases.

This chain uses TRBV3-1 with TRBJ2-1; D is tentatively TRBD1 or TRBD2 (6 bases each). CDR1 and CDR2 (germline): LGHDT, YNNKEL (reference sequence). V was cut by 0 bases and J by 5 bases, with 11 bases left in between. The CDR3 has 15 residues. CDR3 coding DNA: TGTGCCAGCAGCCAAGATAGGGGGAGGAACAATGAGCAGTTCTTC. It encodes CASSQDRGRNNEQFF.

The chain is built from TRBV27 and TRBJ2-3, with TRBD1 identical over 7 bases. CDR1 and CDR2 from the germline V gene are MNHEY and SMNVEV (reference sequence). Trimming removed 6 bases from V and 3 bases from J; junction bases left unmatched: 9. The CDR3 has 15 residues. The CDR3 DNA sequence: TGTGCCAGCAGAAAACCGGGACAGCCGACAGATACGCAGTATTTT. Translation gives CASRKPGQPTDTQYF.